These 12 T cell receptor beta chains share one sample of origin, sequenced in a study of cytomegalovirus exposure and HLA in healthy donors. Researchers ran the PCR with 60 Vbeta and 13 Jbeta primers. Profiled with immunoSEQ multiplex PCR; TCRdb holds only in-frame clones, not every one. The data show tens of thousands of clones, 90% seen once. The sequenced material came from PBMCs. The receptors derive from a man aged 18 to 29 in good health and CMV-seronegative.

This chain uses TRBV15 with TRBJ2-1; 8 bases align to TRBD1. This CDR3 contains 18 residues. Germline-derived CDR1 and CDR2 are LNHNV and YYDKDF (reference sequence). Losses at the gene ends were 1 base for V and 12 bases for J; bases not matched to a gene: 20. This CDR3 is CATSRAQLTGVSQVGQFF. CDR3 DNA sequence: TGTGCCACCAGCAGAGCTCAGCTGACAGGGGTGTCTCAGGTCGGGCAGTTCTTC.

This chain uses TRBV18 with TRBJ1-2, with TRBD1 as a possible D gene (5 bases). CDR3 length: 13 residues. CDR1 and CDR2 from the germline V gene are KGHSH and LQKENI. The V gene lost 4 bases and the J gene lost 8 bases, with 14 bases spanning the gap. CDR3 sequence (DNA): TGTGCCAGCTCACTTCGGGGGTCCGGAGGCTACACCTTC. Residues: CASSLRGSGGYTF.

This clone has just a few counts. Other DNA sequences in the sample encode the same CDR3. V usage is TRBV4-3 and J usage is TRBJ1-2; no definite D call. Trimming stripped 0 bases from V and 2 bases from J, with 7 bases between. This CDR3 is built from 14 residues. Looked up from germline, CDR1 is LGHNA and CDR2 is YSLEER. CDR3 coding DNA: TGCGCCAGCAGCCAAGAGGGCAGAAACTATGGCTACACCTTC. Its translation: CASSQEGRNYGYTF.

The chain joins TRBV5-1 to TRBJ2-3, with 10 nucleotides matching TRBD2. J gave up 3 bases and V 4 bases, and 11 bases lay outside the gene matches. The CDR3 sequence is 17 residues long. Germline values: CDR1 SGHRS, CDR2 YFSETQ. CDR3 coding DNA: TGCGCCAGCAGCCGTATATTGGGACTAGCGATGACAGATACGCAGTATTTT. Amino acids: CASSRILGLAMTDTQYF.

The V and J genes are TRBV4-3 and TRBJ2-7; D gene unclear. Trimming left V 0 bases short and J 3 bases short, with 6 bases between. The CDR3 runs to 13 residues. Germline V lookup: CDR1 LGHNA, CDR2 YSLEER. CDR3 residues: CASSQEIYYEQYF. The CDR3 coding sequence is TGCGCCAGCAGCCAAGAAATATACTACGAGCAGTACTTC.

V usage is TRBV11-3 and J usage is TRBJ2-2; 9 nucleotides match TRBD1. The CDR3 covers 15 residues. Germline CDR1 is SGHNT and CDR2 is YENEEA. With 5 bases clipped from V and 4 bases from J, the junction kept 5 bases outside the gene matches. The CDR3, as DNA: TGTGCCAGCAGCCGTGGGGACAGGGCCACCGGGGAGCTGTTTTTT. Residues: CASSRGDRATGELFF.

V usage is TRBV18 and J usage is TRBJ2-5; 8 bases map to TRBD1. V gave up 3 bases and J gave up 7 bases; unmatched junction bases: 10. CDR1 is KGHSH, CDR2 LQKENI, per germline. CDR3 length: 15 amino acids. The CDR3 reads CASSPDGTGWGTQYF. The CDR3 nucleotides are TGTGCCAGCTCACCCGACGGGACAGGCTGGGGGACCCAGTACTTC.

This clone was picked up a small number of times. Written as DNA, the CDR3 is TGTGCCAGCAGCTTAGTAGCAGGGGGCGCGGGCGAGCAGTACTTC. This gives the protein CASSLVAGGAGEQYF. The chain carries TRBV7-6 and TRBJ2-7; 8 bases align to TRBD1. The V gene end was trimmed by 1 base and the J gene end by 6 bases; junction bases not matched to a gene: 8. The germline V gene has CDR1 SGHVS and CDR2 FNYEAQ. The CDR3 is made up of 15 amino acids.

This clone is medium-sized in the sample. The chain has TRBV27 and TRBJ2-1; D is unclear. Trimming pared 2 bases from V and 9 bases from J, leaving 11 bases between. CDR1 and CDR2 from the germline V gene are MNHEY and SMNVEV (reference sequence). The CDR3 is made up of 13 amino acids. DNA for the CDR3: TGTGCCAGCAGTTTACCCCCCCCGGGTGAGCAGTTCTTC. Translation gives CASSLPPPGEQFF.

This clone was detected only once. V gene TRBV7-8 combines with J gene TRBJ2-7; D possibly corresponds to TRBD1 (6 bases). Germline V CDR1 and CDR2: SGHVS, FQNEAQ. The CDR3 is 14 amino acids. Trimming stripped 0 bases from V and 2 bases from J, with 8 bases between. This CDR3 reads CASSLAHRAYEQYF. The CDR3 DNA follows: TGTGCCAGCAGCTTAGCGCACAGGGCCTACGAGCAGTACTTC.

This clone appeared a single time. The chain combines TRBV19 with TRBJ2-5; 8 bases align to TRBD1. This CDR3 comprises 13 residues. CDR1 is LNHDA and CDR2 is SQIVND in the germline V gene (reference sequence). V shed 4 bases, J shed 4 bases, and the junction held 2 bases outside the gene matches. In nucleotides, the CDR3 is TGTGCCAGTAGTACTGGACAGGGAGAGACCCAGTACTTC. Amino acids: CASSTGQGETQYF.

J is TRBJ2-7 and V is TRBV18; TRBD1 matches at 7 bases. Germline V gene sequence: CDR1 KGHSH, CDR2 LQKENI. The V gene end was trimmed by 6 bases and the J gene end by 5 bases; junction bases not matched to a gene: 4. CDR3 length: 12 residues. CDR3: CASSDRVHEQYF. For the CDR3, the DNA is TGTGCCAGCTCCGACAGGGTCCACGAGCAGTACTTC.